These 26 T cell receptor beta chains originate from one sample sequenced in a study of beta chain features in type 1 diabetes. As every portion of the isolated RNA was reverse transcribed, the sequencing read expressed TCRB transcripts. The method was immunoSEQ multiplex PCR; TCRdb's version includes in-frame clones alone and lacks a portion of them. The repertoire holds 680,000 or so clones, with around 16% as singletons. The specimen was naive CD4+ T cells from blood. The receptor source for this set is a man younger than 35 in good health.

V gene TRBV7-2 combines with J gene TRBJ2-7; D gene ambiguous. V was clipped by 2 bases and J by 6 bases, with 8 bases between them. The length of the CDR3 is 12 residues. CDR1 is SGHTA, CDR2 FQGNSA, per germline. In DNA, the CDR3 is TGTGCCAGCAGCTTAATGGCAGCCGAGCAGTACTTC. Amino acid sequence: CASSLMAAEQYF.

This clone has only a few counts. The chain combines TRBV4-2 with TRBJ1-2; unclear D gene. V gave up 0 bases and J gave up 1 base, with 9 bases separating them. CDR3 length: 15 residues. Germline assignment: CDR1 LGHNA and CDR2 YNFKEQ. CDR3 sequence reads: CASSQEVTDNYGYTF. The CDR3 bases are TGTGCCAGCAGCCAAGAGGTAACGGATAACTATGGCTACACCTTC.

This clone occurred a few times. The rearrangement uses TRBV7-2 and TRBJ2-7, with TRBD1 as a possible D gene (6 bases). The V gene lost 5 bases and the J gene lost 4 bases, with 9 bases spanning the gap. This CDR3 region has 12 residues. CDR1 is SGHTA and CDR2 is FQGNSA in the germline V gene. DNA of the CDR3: TGTGCCAGCAGCCCCGACAGGTACGAGCAGTACTTC. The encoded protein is CASSPDRYEQYF.

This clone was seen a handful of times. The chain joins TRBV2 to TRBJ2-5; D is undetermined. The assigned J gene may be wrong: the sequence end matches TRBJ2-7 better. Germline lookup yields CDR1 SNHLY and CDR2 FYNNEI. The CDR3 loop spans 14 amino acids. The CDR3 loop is CASRAIILGYEQYF. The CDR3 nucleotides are TGTGCCAGCAGGGCGATTATTTTAGGGTACGAGCAGTACTTC.

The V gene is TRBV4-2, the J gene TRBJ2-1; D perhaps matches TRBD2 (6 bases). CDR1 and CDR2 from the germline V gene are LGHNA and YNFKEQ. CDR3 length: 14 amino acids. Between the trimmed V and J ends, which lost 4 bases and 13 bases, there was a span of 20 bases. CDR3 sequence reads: CASSPPPGDRTQFF. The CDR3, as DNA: TGTGCCAGCAGCCCGCCCCCGGGAGACCGAACCCAGTTCTTC.

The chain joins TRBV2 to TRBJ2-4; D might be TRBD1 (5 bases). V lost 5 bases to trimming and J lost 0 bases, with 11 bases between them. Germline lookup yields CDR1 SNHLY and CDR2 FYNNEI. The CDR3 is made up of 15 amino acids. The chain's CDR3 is CASSPGLLAKNIQYF. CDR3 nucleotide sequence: TGTGCCAGCAGTCCAGGGTTACTAGCCAAAAACATTCAGTACTTC.

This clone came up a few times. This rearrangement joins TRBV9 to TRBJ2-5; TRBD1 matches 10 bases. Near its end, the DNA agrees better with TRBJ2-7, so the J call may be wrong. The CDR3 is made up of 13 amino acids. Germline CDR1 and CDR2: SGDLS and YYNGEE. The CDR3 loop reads CASSDGTGAEQYF. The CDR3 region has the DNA TGTGCCAGCAGCGACGGGACAGGGGCCGAGCAGTACTTC.

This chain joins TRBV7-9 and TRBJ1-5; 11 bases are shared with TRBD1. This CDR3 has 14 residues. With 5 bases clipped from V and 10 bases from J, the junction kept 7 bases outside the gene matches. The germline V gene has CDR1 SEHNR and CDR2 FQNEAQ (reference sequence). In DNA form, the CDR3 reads TGTGCCAGCAGCCCCGGGACAGGGGGGGGACCCCAGCATTTT. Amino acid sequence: CASSPGTGGGPQHF.

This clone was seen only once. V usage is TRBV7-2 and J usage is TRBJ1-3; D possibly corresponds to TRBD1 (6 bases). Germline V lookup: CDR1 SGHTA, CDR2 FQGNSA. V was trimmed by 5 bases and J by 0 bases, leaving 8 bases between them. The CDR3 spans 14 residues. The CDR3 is CASSDRNSGNTIYF. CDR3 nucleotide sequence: TGTGCCAGCAGCGACAGGAACTCTGGAAACACCATATATTTT. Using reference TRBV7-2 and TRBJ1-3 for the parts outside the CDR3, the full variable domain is GAGVSQSPSNKVTEKGKDVELRCDPISGHTALYWYRQSLGQGLEFLIYFQGNSAPDKSGLPSDRFSAERTGGSVSTLTIQRTQQEDSAVYLCASSDRNSGNTIYFGEGSWLTVV.

CDR3: CASSVSGQGNEKLFF. Written as DNA, the CDR3 is TGTGCCAGCAGTGTATCCGGACAGGGTAATGAAAAACTGTTTTTT. The rearrangement uses TRBV28 and TRBJ1-4; 8 nucleotides agree with TRBD1. This CDR3 region has 15 residues. V trimming: 5 bases; J trimming: 4 bases; junction bases outside the gene matches: 6. Germline V lookup: CDR1 MDHEN, CDR2 SYDVKM.

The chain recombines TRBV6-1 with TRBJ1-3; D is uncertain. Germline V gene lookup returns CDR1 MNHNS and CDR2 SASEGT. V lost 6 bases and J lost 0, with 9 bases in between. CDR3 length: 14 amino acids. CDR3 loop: CASRRPSSGNTIYF. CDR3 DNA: TGTGCCAGCAGGAGGCCGTCCTCTGGAAACACCATATATTTT.

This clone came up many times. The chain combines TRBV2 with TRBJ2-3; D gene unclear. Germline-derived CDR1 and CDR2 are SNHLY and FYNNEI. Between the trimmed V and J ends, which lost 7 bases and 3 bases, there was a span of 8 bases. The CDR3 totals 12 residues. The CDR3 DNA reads TGTGCCAGCAAGGCGGCGACAGATACGCAGTATTTT. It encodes CASKAATDTQYF. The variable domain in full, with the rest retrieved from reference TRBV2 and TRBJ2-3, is EPEVTQTPSHQVTQMGQEVILRCVPISNHLYFYWYRQILGQKVEFLVSFYNNEISEKSEIFDDQFSVERPDGSNFTLKIRSTKLEDSAMYFCASKAATDTQYFGPGTRLTVL.

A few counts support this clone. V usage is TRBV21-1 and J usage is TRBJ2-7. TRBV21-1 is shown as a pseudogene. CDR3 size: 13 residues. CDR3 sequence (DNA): TGTGCCAGCAGCGTATTTGGCTCCTACGAGCAGTACTTC. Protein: CASSVFGSYEQYF.

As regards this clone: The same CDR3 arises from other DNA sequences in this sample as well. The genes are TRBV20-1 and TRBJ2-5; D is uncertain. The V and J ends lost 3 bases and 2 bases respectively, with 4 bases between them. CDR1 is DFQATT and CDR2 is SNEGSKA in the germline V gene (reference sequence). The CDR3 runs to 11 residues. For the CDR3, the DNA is TGCAGTGCTAGTAGACAAGAGACCCAGTACTTC. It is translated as CSASRQETQYF.

DNA for the CDR3: TGTGCCAGCAGCCCCGACATCTCTGGGGCCAACGTCCTGACTTTC. It encodes CASSPDISGANVLTF. The chain couples TRBV27 to TRBJ2-6; D not certain. This CDR3 is built from 15 residues. CDR1 MNHEY and CDR2 SMNVEV come from the germline V gene (reference sequence). Trimming pared 6 bases from V and 0 bases from J, leaving 9 bases between.

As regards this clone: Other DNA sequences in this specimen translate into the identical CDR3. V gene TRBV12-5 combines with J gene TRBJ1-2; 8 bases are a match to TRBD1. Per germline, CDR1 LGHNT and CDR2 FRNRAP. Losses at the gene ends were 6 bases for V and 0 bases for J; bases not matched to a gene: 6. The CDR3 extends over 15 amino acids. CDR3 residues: CASGPGQGANYGYTF. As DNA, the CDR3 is TGTGCTAGTGGGCCTGGACAGGGCGCTAACTATGGCTACACCTTC. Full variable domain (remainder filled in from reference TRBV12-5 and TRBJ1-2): DARVTQTPRHKVTEMGQEVTMRCQPILGHNTVFWYRQTMMQGLELLAYFRNRAPLDDSGMPKDRFSAEMPDATLATLKIQPSEPRDSAVYFCASGPGQGANYGYTFGSGTRLTVV.

The CDR3 here is CASSDGLAEQYF. In DNA, the CDR3 is TGCGCCAGCAGCGACGGACTGGCCGAGCAGTACTTC. This chain connects TRBV5-1 to TRBJ2-7; TRBD2 might be the D (5 bases). V lost 4 bases and J 6 bases, leaving 11 bases between the germline ends. The CDR3 is made up of 12 amino acids. The germline V gene encodes CDR1 SGHRS and CDR2 YFSETQ. Combining the CDR3 with reference TRBV5-1 and TRBJ2-7 gives the whole variable domain KAGVTQTPRYLIKTRGQQVTLSCSPISGHRSVSWYQQTPGQGLQFLFEYFSETQRNKGNFPGRFSGRQFSNSRSEMNVSTLELGDSALYLCASSDGLAEQYFGPGTRLTVT.

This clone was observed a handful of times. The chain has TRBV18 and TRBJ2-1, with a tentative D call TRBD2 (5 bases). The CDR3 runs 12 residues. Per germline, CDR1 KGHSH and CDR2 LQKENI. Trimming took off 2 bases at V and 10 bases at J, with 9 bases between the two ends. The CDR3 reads CASSPGRSEQFF. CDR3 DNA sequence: TGTGCCAGCTCACCAGGGAGAAGCGAGCAGTTCTTC.

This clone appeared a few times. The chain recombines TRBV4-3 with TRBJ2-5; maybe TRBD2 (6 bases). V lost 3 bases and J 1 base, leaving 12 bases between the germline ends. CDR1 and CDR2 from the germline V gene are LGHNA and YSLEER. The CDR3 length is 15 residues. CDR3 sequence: CASSHAPGSQETQYF. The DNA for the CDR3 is TGCGCCAGCAGCCACGCTCCCGGGAGCCAAGAGACCCAGTACTTC.

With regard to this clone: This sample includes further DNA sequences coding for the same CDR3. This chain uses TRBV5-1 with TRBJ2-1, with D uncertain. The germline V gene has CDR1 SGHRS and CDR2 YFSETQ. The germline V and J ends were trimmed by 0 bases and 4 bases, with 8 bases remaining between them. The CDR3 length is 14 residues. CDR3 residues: CASSLGAAYNEQFF. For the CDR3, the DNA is TGCGCCAGCAGCTTGGGTGCGGCTTACAATGAGCAGTTCTTC.

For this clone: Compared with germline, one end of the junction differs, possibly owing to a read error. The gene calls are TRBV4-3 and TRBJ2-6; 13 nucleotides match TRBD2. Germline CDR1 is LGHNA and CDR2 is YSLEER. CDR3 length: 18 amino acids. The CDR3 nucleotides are TGCGCCAGCAGCTATCAACTAGCGGGAGGGTCTGGGGCCAACGTCCTGGCTTTC. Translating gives CASSYQLAGGSGANVLAF.

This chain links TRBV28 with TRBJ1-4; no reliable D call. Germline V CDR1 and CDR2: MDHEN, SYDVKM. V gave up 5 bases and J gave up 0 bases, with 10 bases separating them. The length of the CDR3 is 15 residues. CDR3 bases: TGTGCCAGCAGTCGCCCGACTGCAACTAATGAAAAACTGTTTTTT. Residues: CASSRPTATNEKLFF.

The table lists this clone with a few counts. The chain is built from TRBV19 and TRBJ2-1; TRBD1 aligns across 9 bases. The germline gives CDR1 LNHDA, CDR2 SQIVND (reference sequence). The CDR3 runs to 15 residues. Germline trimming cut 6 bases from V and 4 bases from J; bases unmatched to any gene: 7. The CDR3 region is CASSKLGQGYNEQFF. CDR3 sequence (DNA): TGTGCCAGTAGCAAATTGGGACAGGGATACAATGAGCAGTTCTTC.

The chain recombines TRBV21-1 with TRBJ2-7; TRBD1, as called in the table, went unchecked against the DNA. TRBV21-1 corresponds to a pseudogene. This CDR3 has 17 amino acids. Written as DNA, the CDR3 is TGTGCCAGCAGCAAAGCCCGACCGGGACAAACGACCTACGAGCAGTACTTC. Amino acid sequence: CASSKARPGQTTYEQYF.

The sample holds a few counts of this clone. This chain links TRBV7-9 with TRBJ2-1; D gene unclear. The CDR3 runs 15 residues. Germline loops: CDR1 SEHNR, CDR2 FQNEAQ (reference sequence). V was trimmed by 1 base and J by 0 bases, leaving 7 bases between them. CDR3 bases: TGTGCCAGCAGCTTAGGTCTAGGCTCCTACAATGAGCAGTTCTTC. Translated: CASSLGLGSYNEQFF.

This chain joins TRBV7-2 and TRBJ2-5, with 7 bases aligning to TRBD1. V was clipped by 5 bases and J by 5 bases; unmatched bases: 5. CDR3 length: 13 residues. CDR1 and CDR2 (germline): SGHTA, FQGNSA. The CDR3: CASSPTGLETQYF. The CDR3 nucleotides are TGTGCCAGCAGCCCGACAGGGCTGGAGACCCAGTACTTC.